These T cell receptor beta chains were read from a single sample in a study of OX40 agonist ivuxolimab in advanced cancers. The method was immunoSEQ multiplex PCR; TCRdb's version includes in-frame clones alone and lacks a portion of them. The table includes 75,000 to 100,000 clones, around 84% detected once. The specimen was CD4+ or CD8+ T cells sorted from blood, collected in a trial of the OX40 agonist ivuxolimab. The receptor set was obtained from an adult with an advanced solid tumor such as melanoma, head and neck, liver or kidney cancer. Each CDR3 is given with its conserved first and last residue. The order of the fields is J gene, V gene, CDR3 length, D gene, clone size, CDR3 protein, CDR3 DNA. D genes are given only for firm matches. Clone size is stated in some rows and not others, as once, few, many or a class when expanded.

TRBJ2-1 TRBV28 15 . . CASSPPNNGYNEQFF TGTGCCAGCAGTCCCCCCAACAATGGCTACAATGAGCAGTTCTTC
TRBJ2-5 TRBV19 16 TRBD2 . CASSTWTSGGLETQYF TGTGCCAGTAGTACATGGACTAGCGGGGGACTAGAGACCCAGTACTTC
TRBJ2-7 TRBV27 17 TRBD2 . CASSLLGIGGGNYEQYF TGTGCCAGCAGTTTACTCGGGATCGGGGGGGGCAACTACGAGCAGTACTTC
TRBJ2-1 TRBV4-1 16 . . CASSQDQGGWLNEQFF TGCGCCAGCAGCCAAGATCAGGGCGGGTGGCTCAATGAGCAGTTCTTC
TRBJ2-1 TRBV5-1 16 TRBD2 . CASSLQLAGGGNEQFF TGCGCCAGCAGCTTGCAACTAGCGGGGGGCGGGAATGAGCAGTTCTTC
TRBJ1-4 TRBV5-8 14 . once CASSLTGRGEKLFF TGTGCCAGCAGCCTGACGGGACGAGGCGAAAAACTGTTTTTT
TRBJ1-3 TRBV30 12 . . CAWSVAGNTIYF TGTGCCTGGAGTGTAGCAGGAAACACCATATATTTT
TRBJ1-1 TRBV11-1 14 . . CASSYTGMNTEAFF TGTGCCAGCAGCTATACAGGTATGAACACTGAAGCTTTCTTT
TRBJ1-1 TRBV6-6 14 . . CASSYRTDNTEAFF TGTGCCAGCAGTTACAGGACAGACAACACTGAAGCTTTCTTT
TRBJ1-3 TRBV4-1 17 TRBD1 . CASSPSGTGYSGNTIYF TGCGCCAGCAGCCCTTCCGGGACAGGGTACTCTGGAAACACCATATATTTT
TRBJ1-1 TRBV19 14 . . CASSAREWITEAFF TGTGCCAGTAGTGCCAGAGAGTGGATCACTGAAGCTTTCTTT
TRBJ2-2 TRBV28 16 TRBD1 . CASSSTGQGGVGELFF TGTGCCAGCAGTTCGACGGGACAGGGAGGGGTCGGGGAGCTGTTTTTT
TRBJ2-3 TRBV11-2 14 TRBD2 . CASSQLTSTDTQYF TGTGCCAGCAGCCAGTTGACTAGCACCGATACGCAGTATTTT
TRBJ2-2 TRBV6-1 14 . . CASERQGSTGELFF TGTGCCAGCGAGCGGCAGGGTAGCACCGGGGAGCTGTTTTTT
TRBJ1-6 TRBV7-2 17 . . CASSLLGFGLYNSPLHF TGTGCCAGCAGCTTATTAGGGTTCGGACTATATAATTCACCCCTCCACTTT
TRBJ2-1 TRBV11-3 13 . . CASSNGLGTAQFF TGTGCCAGCAGCAATGGGCTGGGGACTGCGCAGTTCTTC
TRBJ1-2 TRBV18 17 . . CASSPEGWRLPNYGYTF TGTGCCAGCTCACCGGAGGGATGGAGATTACCTAACTATGGCTACACCTTC
TRBJ2-1 TRBV7-9 13 . . CASSQDSYNEQFF TGTGCCAGCAGCCAAGACAGTTACAATGAGCAGTTCTTC
TRBJ2-5 TRBV7-9 12 . . CASSYQGETQYF TGTGCCAGCAGCTATCAGGGAGAGACCCAGTACTTC
TRBJ2-5 TRBV5-1 15 . once CASSARGSWEETQYF TGCGCCAGCAGCGCCCGGGGCTCCTGGGAAGAGACCCAGTACTTC
TRBJ1-1 TRBV2 14 . . CAIKNVGMNTEAFF TGTGCTATCAAGAACGTGGGCATGAACACTGAAGCTTTCTTT
TRBJ2-2 TRBV5-1 13 . . CASSLGQTGELFF TGCGCCAGCAGCTTGGGGCAGACCGGGGAGCTGTTTTTT
TRBJ1-5 TRBV12-5 15 . . CASGFRAGPSQPQHF TGTGCTAGTGGTTTCCGTGCAGGGCCGAGTCAGCCCCAGCATTTT
TRBJ1-4 TRBV29-1 13 . . CSVGGVGNEKLFF TGCAGCGTTGGGGGGGTTGGGAATGAAAAACTGTTTTTT
TRBJ2-7 TRBV28 15 . once CASMFSGGRSYEQYF TGTGCCAGCATGTTCTCCGGGGGCCGATCCTACGAGCAGTACTTC
TRBJ1-4 TRBV5-1 17 TRBD1 . CASSLPRTGGADEKLFF TGCGCCAGCAGCTTGCCACGTACAGGGGGCGCGGATGAAAAACTGTTTTTT
TRBJ2-7 TRBV2 11 . . CASSYSYEQYF TGTGCCAGCAGCTACTCCTACGAGCAGTACTTC
TRBJ1-1 TRBV27 19 TRBD1 . CASIPRSGGRRGYKTEAFF TGTGCCAGCATCCCTCGCTCAGGGGGCAGGCGAGGATATAAGACTGAAGCTTTCTTT
TRBJ1-1 TRBV6-5 14 . . CASSYSTRATEAFF TGTGCCAGCAGTTACTCGACCAGGGCCACTGAAGCTTTCTTT
TRBJ1-3 TRBV15 16 . . CATSPGGTFSGNTIYF TGTGCCACCAGTCCCGGGGGGACTTTTTCTGGAAACACCATATATTTT
TRBJ1-6 TRBV7-9 14 . . CASSFGGNNSPLHF TGTGCCAGCAGCTTCGGGGGAAATAATTCACCCCTCCACTTT
TRBJ1-1 TRBV6-5 13 . . CASSYLRETEAFF TGTGCCAGCAGTTATCTGAGGGAGACTGAAGCTTTCTTT
TRBJ2-7 TRBV11-2 15 TRBD1 few CASSGSGTGSYEQYF TGTGCCAGCAGCGGTTCTGGGACAGGGTCCTACGAGCAGTACTTC
TRBJ2-5 TRBV28 13 . . CASQAGKQETQYF TGTGCCAGCCAAGCAGGGAAGCAAGAGACCCAGTACTTC
TRBJ2-3 TRBV18 16 TRBD2 . CASSPGLAGGTDTQYF TGTGCCAGCTCACCCGGACTAGCGGGGGGCACAGATACGCAGTATTTT
TRBJ2-2 TRBV6-6 14 . . CASSNGQNTGELFF TGTGCCAGCAGTAACGGACAGAACACCGGGGAGCTGTTTTTT
TRBJ1-6 TRBV6-6 13 . . CASTSRWDSPLHF TGTGCCAGCACCTCCAGATGGGATTCACCCCTCCACTTT
TRBJ1-4 TRBV15 15 TRBD1 . CATSRGQGMNEKLFF TGTGCCACCAGCCGAGGACAGGGGATGAATGAAAAACTGTTTTTT
TRBJ1-3 TRBV5-5 19 TRBD1 . CASSPHPGDRGRSGNTIYF TGTGCCAGCAGCCCACACCCGGGGGACAGGGGGCGATCTGGAAACACCATATATTTT
TRBJ2-1 TRBV11-2 15 . . CASVPSVGSYNEQFF TGTGCCAGCGTACCCTCAGTTGGCTCCTACAATGAGCAGTTCTTC
TRBJ2-1 TRBV28 15 TRBD2 . CASRPAGGMYNEQFF TGTGCCAGCAGACCAGCGGGGGGGATGTACAATGAGCAGTTCTTC
TRBJ2-1 TRBV28 17 . . CASSLTLAASSYNEQFF TGTGCCAGCAGTTTAACCCTGGCAGCAAGCTCCTACAATGAGCAGTTCTTC
TRBJ2-2 TRBV7-3 15 . . CASSFYERSTGELFF TGTGCCAGCAGCTTCTACGAGAGGTCCACCGGGGAGCTGTTTTTT
TRBJ1-1 TRBV10-1 14 TRBD1 . CASSFVQGVPEAFF TGCGCCAGCAGCTTTGTACAGGGGGTACCTGAAGCTTTCTTT
TRBJ1-4 TRBV4-3 14 . few CASSRGSGNEKLFF TGCGCCAGCAGCAGGGGATCGGGTAATGAAAAACTGTTTTTT
TRBJ2-3 TRBV6-5 14 TRBD2 once CASNRDYRTDTQYF TGTGCCAGCAACCGGGACTATCGCACAGATACGCAGTATTTT
TRBJ1-6 TRBV27 15 TRBD1 . CASRTGQFYNSPLHF TGTGCCAGCAGAACGGGACAGTTCTATAATTCACCCCTCCACTTT
TRBJ2-4 TRBV5-4 16 . few CASSPQGGRPKNIQYF TGTGCCAGCAGCCCACAGGGGGGGAGGCCCAAAAACATTCAGTACTTC